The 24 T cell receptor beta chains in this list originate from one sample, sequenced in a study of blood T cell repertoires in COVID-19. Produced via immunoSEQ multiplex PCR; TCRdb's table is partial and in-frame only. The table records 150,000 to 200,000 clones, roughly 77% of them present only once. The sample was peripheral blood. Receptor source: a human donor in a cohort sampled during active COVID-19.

CDR3 protein: CASSPGSGDSYNEQFF. The CDR3 DNA sequence: TGTGCCAGCAGCCCAGGTTCGGGAGACTCCTACAATGAGCAGTTCTTC. This sequence joins TRBV9 and TRBJ2-1, with D possibly being TRBD2 (6 bases). This CDR3 is 16 amino acids long. Germline V gene sequence: CDR1 SGDLS, CDR2 YYNGEE. With 4 bases removed from V and 0 bases from J, the gap between germline ends came to 14 bases.

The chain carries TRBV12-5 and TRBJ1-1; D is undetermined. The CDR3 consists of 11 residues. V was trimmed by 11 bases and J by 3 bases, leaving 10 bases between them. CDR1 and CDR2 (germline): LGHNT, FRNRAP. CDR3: CALRRDTEAFF. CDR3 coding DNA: TGTGCTCTCAGGAGGGACACTGAAGCTTTCTTT.

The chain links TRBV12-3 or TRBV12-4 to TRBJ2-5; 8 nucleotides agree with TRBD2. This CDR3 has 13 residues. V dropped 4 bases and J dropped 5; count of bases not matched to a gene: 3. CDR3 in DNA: TGTGCCAGCAGTTGGACTAGCCGGGAGACCCAGTACTTC. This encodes CASSWTSRETQYF.

CDR3 in DNA: TGTGCCAGCAGTGCCCCCGGGGGAGACTATGGCTACACCTTC. Protein sequence: CASSAPGGDYGYTF. V gene TRBV25-1 combines with J gene TRBJ1-2, with D perhaps TRBD1 (5 bases). Looked up from germline, CDR1 is MGHDK and CDR2 is SYGVNS. The CDR3 loop spans 14 amino acids. V lost 4 bases and J lost 3, with 12 bases in between.

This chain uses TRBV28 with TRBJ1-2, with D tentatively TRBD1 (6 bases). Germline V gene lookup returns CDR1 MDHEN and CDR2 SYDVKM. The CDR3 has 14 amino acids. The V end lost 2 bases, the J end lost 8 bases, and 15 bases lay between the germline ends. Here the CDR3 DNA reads TGTGCCAGCAGTTTACCGACAGGCGGTAAAGGCTACACCTTC. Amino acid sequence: CASSLPTGGKGYTF.

DNA of the CDR3: TGTGCCAGTAGTATAAATGGGGCGGGAAGGGGTGAGCAGTTCTTC. It specifies CASSINGAGRGEQFF. V gene TRBV19 combines with J gene TRBJ2-1; possibly TRBD2 for D (6 bases). Deletions cut 2 bases from V and 9 bases from J, with 17 bases between. Germline V lookup: CDR1 LNHDA, CDR2 SQIVND (reference sequence). The CDR3 is made up of 15 amino acids. The full variable domain, its missing parts supplied by reference TRBV19 and TRBJ2-1, is DGGITQSPKYLFRKEGQNVTLSCEQNLNHDAMYWYRQDPGQGLRLIYYSQIVNDFQKGDIAEGYSVSREKKESFPLTVTSAQKNPTAFYLCASSINGAGRGEQFFGPGTRLTVL.

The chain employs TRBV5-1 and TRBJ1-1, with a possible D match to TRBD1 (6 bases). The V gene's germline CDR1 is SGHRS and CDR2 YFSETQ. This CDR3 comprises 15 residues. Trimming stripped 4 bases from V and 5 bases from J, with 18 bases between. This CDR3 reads CASSLREQGGTEAFF. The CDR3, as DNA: TGCGCCAGCAGCCTGAGGGAACAGGGAGGGACTGAAGCTTTCTTT.

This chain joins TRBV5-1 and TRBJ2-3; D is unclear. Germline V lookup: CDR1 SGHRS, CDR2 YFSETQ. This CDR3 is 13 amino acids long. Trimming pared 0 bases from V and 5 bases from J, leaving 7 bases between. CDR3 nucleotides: TGCGCCAGCAGCTTGGCCGCGAAAGATACGCAGTATTTT. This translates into CASSLAAKDTQYF.

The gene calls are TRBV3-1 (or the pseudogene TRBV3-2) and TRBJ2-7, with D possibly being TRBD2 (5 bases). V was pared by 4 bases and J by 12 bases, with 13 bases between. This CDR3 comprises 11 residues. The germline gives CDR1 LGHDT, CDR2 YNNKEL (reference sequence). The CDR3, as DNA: TGTGCCAGCAGCCTCGGAGAGGGTACGTACTTC. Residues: CASSLGEGTYF.

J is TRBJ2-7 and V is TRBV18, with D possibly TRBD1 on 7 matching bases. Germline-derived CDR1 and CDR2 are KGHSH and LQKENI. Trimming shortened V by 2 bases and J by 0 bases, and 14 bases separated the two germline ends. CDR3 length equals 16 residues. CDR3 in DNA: TGTGCCAGCTCACCAGCGGGACAGCTTCCCTCCTACGAGCAGTACTTC. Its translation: CASSPAGQLPSYEQYF. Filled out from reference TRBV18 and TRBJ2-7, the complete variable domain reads NAGVMQNPRHLVRRRGQEARLRCSPMKGHSHVYWYRQLPEEGLKFMVYLQKENIIDESGMPKERFSAEFPKEGPSILRIQQVVRGDSAAYFCASSPAGQLPSYEQYFGPGTRLTVT.

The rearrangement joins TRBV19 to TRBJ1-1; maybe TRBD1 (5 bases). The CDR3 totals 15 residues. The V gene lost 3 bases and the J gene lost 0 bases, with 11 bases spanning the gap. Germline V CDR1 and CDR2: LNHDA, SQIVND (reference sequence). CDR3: CASSMGARVNTEAFF. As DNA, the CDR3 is TGTGCCAGTAGTATGGGCGCCAGGGTGAACACTGAAGCTTTCTTT.

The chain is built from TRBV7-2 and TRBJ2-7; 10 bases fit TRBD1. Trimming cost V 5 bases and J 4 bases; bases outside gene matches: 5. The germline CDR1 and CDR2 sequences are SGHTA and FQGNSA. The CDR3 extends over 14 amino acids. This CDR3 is CASSPGDRGYEQYF. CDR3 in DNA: TGTGCCAGCAGCCCGGGGGACAGGGGATACGAGCAGTACTTC. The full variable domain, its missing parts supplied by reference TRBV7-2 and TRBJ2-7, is GAGVSQSPSNKVTEKGKDVELRCDPISGHTALYWYRQSLGQGLEFLIYFQGNSAPDKSGLPSDRFSAERTGGSVSTLTIQRTQQEDSAVYLCASSPGDRGYEQYFGPGTRLTVT.

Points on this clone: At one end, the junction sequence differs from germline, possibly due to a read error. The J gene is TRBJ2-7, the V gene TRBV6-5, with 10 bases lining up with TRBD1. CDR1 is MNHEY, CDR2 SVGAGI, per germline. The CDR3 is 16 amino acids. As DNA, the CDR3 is TGTGCCGGCAGTTACACCCCGGGACAGGGGTGGATCGAGCAGTACTTC. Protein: CAGSYTPGQGWIEQYF.

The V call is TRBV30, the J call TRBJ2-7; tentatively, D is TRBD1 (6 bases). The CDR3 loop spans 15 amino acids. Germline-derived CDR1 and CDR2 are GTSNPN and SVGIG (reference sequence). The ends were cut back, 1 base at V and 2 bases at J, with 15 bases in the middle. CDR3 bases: TGTGCCTGGAGTGCTCGATCGGGACACCCCTACGAGCAGTACTTC. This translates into CAWSARSGHPYEQYF.

This chain's CDR3 is CATSDSPPGTKDGELFF. DNA for the CDR3: TGTGCCACCAGTGACTCCCCACCCGGGACTAAAGACGGGGAGCTGTTTTTT. The chain recombines TRBV24-1 with TRBJ2-2; 7 positions match TRBD2. This CDR3 is built from 17 residues. Germline loops: CDR1 KGHDR, CDR2 SFDVKD. The ends lost 4 bases at V and 7 bases at J; junction bases unmatched: 14.

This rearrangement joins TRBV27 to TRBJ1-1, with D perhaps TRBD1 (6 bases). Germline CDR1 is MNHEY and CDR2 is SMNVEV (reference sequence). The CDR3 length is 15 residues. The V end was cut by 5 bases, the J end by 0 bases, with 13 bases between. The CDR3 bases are TGTGCCAGCAGTGCCGGACAGATTATGAACACTGAAGCTTTCTTT. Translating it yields CASSAGQIMNTEAFF.

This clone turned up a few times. The CDR3 sequence: CASSPPLGQGAGEQYF. DNA for the CDR3: TGTGCCAGCTCACCACCGTTGGGCCAGGGGGCGGGGGAGCAGTACTTC. The chain is built from TRBV18 and TRBJ2-7, with 8 positions matching TRBD1. CDR3 length equals 16 residues. After removal of 0 bases from V and 7 bases from J, the junction contained 11 bases not matched to a gene. Germline V lookup: CDR1 KGHSH, CDR2 LQKENI. Looking up the rest from reference TRBV18 and TRBJ2-7 gives the full variable domain: NAGVMQNPRHLVRRRGQEARLRCSPMKGHSHVYWYRQLPEEGLKFMVYLQKENIIDESGMPKERFSAEFPKEGPSILRIQQVVRGDSAAYFCASSPPLGQGAGEQYFGPGTRLTVT.

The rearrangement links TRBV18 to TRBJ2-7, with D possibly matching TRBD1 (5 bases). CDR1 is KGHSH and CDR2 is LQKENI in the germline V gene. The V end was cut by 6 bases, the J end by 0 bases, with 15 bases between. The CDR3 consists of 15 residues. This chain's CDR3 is CASSHSTGTSYEQYF. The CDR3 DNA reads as TGTGCCAGCTCGCATTCAACAGGTACCTCCTACGAGCAGTACTTC.

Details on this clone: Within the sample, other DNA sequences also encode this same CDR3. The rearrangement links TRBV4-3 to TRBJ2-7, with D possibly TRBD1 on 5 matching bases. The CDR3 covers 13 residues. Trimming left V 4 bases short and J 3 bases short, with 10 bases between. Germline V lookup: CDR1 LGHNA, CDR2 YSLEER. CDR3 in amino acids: CASSRTGSYEQYF. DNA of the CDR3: TGCGCCAGCAGCCGAACAGGAAGCTACGAGCAGTACTTC.

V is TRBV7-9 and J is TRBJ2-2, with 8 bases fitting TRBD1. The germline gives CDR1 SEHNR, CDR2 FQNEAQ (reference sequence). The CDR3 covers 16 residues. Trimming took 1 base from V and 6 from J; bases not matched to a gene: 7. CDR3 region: CASSLGVRGRPGELFF. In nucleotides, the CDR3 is TGTGCCAGCAGCTTAGGAGTCAGGGGGCGACCCGGGGAGCTGTTTTTT.

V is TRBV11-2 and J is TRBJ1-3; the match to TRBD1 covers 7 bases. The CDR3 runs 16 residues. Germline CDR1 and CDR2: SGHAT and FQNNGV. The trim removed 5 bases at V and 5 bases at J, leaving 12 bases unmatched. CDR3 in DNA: TGTGCCAGCAGCCCCCGGGCAGGGGGGTATAGAAACACCATATATTTT. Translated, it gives CASSPRAGGYRNTIYF.

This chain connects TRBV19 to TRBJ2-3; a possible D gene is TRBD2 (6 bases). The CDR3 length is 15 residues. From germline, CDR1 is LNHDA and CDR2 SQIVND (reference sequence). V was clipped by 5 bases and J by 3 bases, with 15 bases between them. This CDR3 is CASSSGVGRTDTQYF. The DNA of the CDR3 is TGTGCCAGTAGTTCGGGGGTTGGTCGGACAGATACGCAGTATTTT.

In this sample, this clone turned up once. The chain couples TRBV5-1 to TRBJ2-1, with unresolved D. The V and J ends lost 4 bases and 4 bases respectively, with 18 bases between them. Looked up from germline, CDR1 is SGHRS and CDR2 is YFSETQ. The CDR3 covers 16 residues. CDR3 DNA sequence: TGCGCCAGCAGCGCCCGACTCTCAGATGGGTACAATGAGCAGTTCTTC. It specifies CASSARLSDGYNEQFF.

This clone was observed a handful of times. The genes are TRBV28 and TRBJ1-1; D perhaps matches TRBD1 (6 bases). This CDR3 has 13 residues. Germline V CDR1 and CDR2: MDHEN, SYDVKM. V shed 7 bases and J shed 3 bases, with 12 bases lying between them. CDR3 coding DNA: TGTGCCAGCACAAGGACAGCCGACACTGAAGCTTTCTTT. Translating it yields CASTRTADTEAFF.